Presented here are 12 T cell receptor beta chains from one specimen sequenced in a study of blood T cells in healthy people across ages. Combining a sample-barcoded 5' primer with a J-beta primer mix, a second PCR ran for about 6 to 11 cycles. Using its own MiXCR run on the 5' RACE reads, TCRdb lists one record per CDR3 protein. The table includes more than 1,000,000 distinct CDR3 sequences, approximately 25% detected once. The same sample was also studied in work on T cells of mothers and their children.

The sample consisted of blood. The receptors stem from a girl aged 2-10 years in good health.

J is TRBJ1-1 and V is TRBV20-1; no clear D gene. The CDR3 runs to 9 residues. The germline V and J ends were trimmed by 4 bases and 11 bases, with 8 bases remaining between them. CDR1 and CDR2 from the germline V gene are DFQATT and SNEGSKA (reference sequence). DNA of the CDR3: TGCAGTGCTATTCCCTGGGCTTTCTTT. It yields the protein CSAIPWAFF.

The CDR3 is CASRSDRGRDTQYF. The DNA of the CDR3 is TGTGCCAGCAGATCAGACAGGGGGCGAGATACGCAGTATTTT. This chain connects TRBV6-5 to TRBJ2-3, with 10 bases that match TRBD1. V lost 6 bases to trimming and J lost 5 bases; unmatched junction nucleotides: 5. This CDR3 comprises 14 residues. From germline, CDR1 is MNHEY and CDR2 SVGAGI.

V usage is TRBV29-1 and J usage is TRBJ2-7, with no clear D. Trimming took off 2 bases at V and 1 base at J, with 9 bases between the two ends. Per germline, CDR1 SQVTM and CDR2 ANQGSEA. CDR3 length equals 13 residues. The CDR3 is CSVETGASYEQYF. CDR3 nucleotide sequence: TGCAGCGTTGAAACGGGTGCATCCTACGAGCAGTACTTC.

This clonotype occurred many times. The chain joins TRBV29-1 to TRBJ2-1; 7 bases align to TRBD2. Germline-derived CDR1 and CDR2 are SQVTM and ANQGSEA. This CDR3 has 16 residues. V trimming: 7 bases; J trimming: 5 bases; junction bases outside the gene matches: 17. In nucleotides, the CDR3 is TGCAGCGCCTCCCCGTCCGCGGGGGTTCGGGACAATGAGCAGTTCTTC. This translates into CSASPSAGVRDNEQFF.

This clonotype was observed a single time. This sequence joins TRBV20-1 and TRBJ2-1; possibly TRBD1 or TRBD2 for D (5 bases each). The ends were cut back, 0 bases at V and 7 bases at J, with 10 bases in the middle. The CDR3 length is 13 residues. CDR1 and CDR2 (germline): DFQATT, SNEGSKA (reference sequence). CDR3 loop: CSARDLWGNEQFF. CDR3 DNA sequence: TGCAGTGCTAGAGATCTCTGGGGGAATGAGCAGTTCTTC.

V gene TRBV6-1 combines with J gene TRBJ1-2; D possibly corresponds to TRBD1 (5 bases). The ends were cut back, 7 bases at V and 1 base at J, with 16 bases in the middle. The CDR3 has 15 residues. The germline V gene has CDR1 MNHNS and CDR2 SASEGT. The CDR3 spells CASTGDGEFNYGYTF. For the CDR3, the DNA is TGTGCCAGCACCGGGGACGGAGAATTTAACTATGGCTACACCTTC.

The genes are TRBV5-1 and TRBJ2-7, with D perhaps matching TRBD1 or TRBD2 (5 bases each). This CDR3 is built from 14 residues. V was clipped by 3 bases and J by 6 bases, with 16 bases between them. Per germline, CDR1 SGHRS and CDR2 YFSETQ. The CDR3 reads CASSSGTASREQYF. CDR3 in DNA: TGCGCCAGCAGCTCCGGGACGGCATCTCGCGAGCAGTACTTC.

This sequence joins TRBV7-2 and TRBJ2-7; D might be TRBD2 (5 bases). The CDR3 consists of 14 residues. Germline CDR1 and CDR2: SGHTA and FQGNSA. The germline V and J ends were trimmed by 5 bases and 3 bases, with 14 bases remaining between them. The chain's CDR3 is CASSPPAEGYEQYF. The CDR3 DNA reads TGTGCCAGCAGCCCGCCAGCGGAAGGCTACGAGCAGTACTTC.

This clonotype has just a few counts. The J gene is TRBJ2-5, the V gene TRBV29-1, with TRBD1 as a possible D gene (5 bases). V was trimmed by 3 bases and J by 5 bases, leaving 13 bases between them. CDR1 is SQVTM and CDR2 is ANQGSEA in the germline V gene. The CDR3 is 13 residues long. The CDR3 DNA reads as TGCAGCGTTGATGTGGCAGGGCCGGAGACCCAGTACTTC. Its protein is CSVDVAGPETQYF.

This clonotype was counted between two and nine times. The DNA for the CDR3 is TGTGCCAGCAGCCGGGGCGGGACTGGCTCCACAGATACGCAGTATTTT. It specifies CASSRGGTGSTDTQYF. V is TRBV3-1 and J is TRBJ2-3; possibly TRBD2 for D (6 bases). The CDR3 consists of 16 residues. V was cut by 4 bases and J by 2 bases, with 16 bases left in between. Germline V lookup: CDR1 LGHDT, CDR2 YNNKEL (reference sequence).

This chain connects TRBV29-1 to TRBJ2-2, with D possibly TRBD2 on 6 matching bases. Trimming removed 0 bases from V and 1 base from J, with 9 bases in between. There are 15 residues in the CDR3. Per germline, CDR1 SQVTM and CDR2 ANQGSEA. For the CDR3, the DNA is TGCAGCGTTGAAGATGGAGGGTTGAACACCGGGGAGCTGTTTTTT. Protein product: CSVEDGGLNTGELFF.

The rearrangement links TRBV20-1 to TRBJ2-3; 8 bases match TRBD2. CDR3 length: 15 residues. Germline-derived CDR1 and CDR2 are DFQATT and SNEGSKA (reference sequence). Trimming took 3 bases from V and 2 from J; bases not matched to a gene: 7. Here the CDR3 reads CSASRLAGFTDTQYF. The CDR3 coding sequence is TGCAGTGCTAGTCGGCTAGCGGGCTTCACAGATACGCAGTATTTT.